The 3 T cell receptor beta chains below come from one sample, sequenced in a study of CD8 T cells in ankylosing spondylitis. Via MiXCR, TCRdb re-called the 5' RACE reads, giving one row per CDR3 protein. This table has some 130,000 distinct CDR3 sequences, just under 7.5% appearing once. Sequenced input: blood, either unsorted or a sorted T cell fraction (not recorded which). The source of these receptors is a female donor with ankylosing spondylitis or in good health (not recorded which).

This clonotype was counted many times. V is TRBV29-1 and J is TRBJ1-4; weak D call: TRBD1 (6 bases). This CDR3 region has 13 residues. Trimming stripped 6 bases from V and 14 bases from J, with 22 bases between. Germline-derived CDR1 and CDR2 are SQVTM and ANQGSEA. CDR3 sequence reads: CSVPEILRGPLFF. The CDR3 nucleotides are TGCAGCGTACCCGAGATACTCAGGGGCCCTCTGTTTTTT.

This clonotype was seen at least ten times. The V gene is TRBV30, the J gene TRBJ1-2; 9 nucleotides align to TRBD1. CDR3 length: 14 residues. Germline V gene lookup returns CDR1 GTSNPN and CDR2 SVGIG (reference sequence). J was trimmed by 8 bases and V by 4 bases; bases with no gene match: 11. For the CDR3, the DNA is TGTGCCTGGAAGATTGGGACAGGGCGTGGAGGCTACACCTTC. Protein sequence: CAWKIGTGRGGYTF. Looking up the rest from reference TRBV30 and TRBJ1-2 gives the full variable domain: SQTIHQWPATLVQPVGSPLSLECTVEGTSNPNLYWYRQAAGRGLQLLFYSVGIGQISSEVPQNLSASRPQDRQFILSSKKLLLSDSGFYLCAWKIGTGRGGYTFGSGTRLTVV.

The rearrangement uses TRBV20-1 and TRBJ1-2; 7 nucleotides agree with TRBD1. Germline CDR1 DFQATT, CDR2 SNEGSKA (reference sequence). This CDR3 has 15 residues. V gave up 6 bases and J gave up 0 bases; unmatched junction bases: 10. The CDR3 region is CSAWDSSPSNYGYTF. The CDR3 DNA is TGCAGTGCCTGGGACAGTTCACCCTCTAACTATGGCTACACCTTC.